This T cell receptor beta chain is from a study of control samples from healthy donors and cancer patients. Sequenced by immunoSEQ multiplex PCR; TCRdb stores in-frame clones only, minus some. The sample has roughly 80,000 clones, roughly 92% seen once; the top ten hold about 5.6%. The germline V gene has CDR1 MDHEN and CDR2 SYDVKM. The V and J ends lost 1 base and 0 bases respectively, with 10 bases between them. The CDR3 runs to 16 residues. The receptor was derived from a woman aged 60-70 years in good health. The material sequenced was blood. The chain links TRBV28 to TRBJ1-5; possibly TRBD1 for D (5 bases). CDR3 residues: CASSLLGTYSNQPQHF. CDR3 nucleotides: TGTGCCAGCAGTTTATTGGGGACCTATAGCAATCAGCCCCAGCATTTT.